The 9 T cell receptor beta chains given below trace back to one sample, sequenced in a study of control samples from healthy donors and cancer patients (dated by TCRdb to 2018 to 2020). The library was generated by the immunoSEQ multiplex PCR assay. TCRdb provides this immuneACCESS table in a form limited to in-frame rearrangements. Some clones are lacking; in checked studies, under half of them reflect an unresolved V gene, and why the rest are absent is not known. A total of 90,000 to 150,000 clones appear in this sample, approximately 90% of them only once. Approximately 3.2% of the sample goes to the ten largest clones. The sequenced material came from blood. Receptor source: a man in his forties in good health.

The V call is TRBV19, the J call TRBJ1-2; TRBD1 agrees at 7 bases. Germline lookup yields CDR1 LNHDA and CDR2 SQIVND (reference sequence). V was clipped by 7 bases and J by 2 bases; unmatched bases: 4. This CDR3 has 13 residues. The CDR3 spells CASTDRANYGYTF. As DNA, the CDR3 is TGTGCCAGTACAGACAGGGCGAACTATGGCTACACCTTC. Full variable domain (outside the CDR3, taken from reference TRBV19 and TRBJ1-2): DGGITQSPKYLFRKEGQNVTLSCEQNLNHDAMYWYRQDPGQGLRLIYYSQIVNDFQKGDIAEGYSVSREKKESFPLTVTSAQKNPTAFYLCASTDRANYGYTFGSGTRLTVV.

The rearrangement links TRBV5-5 to TRBJ1-4; D unclear. The CDR3 loop spans 15 amino acids. V was cut by 0 bases and J by 7 bases, with 13 bases left in between. Per the germline V gene, CDR1 is SGHKS and CDR2 is YYEKEE (reference sequence). As DNA, the CDR3 is TGTGCCAGCAGCTTGGGGCCGGGTCTGGGTGAAAAACTGTTTTTT. It is translated as CASSLGPGLGEKLFF.

This sequence joins TRBV4-1 and TRBJ1-1; possible D gene TRBD1, 6 bases. V was trimmed by 1 base and J by 1 base, leaving 10 bases between them. The CDR3 sequence is 15 residues long. Germline loops: CDR1 MGHRA, CDR2 YSYEKL. CDR3 loop: CASSQAQTGNTEAFF. The CDR3 DNA reads as TGCGCCAGCAGCCAAGCCCAGACAGGGAACACTGAAGCTTTCTTT.

CDR3 region: CASSLGGQGEQPQHF. DNA of the CDR3: TGCGCCAGCAGCTTGGGAGGACAGGGAGAACAGCCCCAGCATTTT. The rearrangement links TRBV5-1 to TRBJ1-5; 8 bases agree with TRBD1. Per the germline V gene, CDR1 is SGHRS and CDR2 is YFSETQ. The CDR3 runs 15 residues. V dropped 0 bases and J dropped 7; count of bases not matched to a gene: 6.

The chain joins TRBV4-3 to TRBJ2-1, with 8 bases identical to TRBD2. The CDR3 length is 15 residues. V gave up 4 bases and J gave up 7 bases; unmatched junction bases: 9. CDR1 and CDR2 (germline): LGHNA, YSLEER. This chain's CDR3 is CASSLVRGGWNEQFF. The CDR3 nucleotides are TGCGCCAGCAGCCTAGTCCGCGGGGGGTGGAATGAGCAGTTCTTC.

V gene TRBV12-3 or TRBV12-4 combines with J gene TRBJ1-6; D ambiguous. Between the trimmed V and J ends, which lost 7 bases and 10 bases, there was a span of 14 bases. The CDR3 consists of 13 residues. The CDR3 loop is CASKAAWVSPLHF. CDR3 in DNA: TGTGCCAGCAAGGCCGCGTGGGTATCACCCCTCCACTTT.

The rearrangement uses TRBV29-1 and TRBJ2-3, with 11 bases fitting TRBD2. V lost 6 bases to trimming and J lost 1 base; unmatched junction nucleotides: 3. Germline CDR1 reads SQVTM; CDR2 reads ANQGSEA. The CDR3 has 14 residues. The CDR3: CSVTSGGGTDTQYF. The CDR3 coding sequence is TGCAGCGTCACTAGCGGGGGAGGCACAGATACGCAGTATTTT.

The V gene is TRBV24-1, the J gene TRBJ2-2, with 9 positions matching TRBD1. CDR1 and CDR2 from the germline V gene are KGHDR and SFDVKD. The junction had 2 bases not matched to a gene; V was cut back by 3 bases and J by 1 base. The CDR3 covers 16 residues. The CDR3 coding sequence is TGTGCCACCAGTGATGCGGGACAGGGGAACACCGGGGAGCTGTTTTTT. Translated, it gives CATSDAGQGNTGELFF.

The V call is TRBV21-1, the J call TRBJ2-1; TRBD2, the D gene given by the table, was not confirmed from the DNA. TRBV21-1 is a pseudogene. The CDR3 extends over 16 amino acids. The CDR3 spells CASSKGTSGDYNEQFF. The CDR3 DNA reads as TGTGCCAGCAGCAAAGGGACTAGCGGGGACTACAATGAGCAGTTCTTC.